Listed below are T cell receptor beta chains from one sample, sequenced in a study of regulatory T cells in long-lasting Graves disease. Via MiXCR, TCRdb re-called the multiplex PCR reads, giving one row per CDR3 protein. The sample lists approximately 560,000 distinct CDR3 sequences, roughly 16% occurring once. These sequences were also reported in another study, on T cells in Graves' hyperthyroidism and ophthalmopathy.

This specimen consisted of peripheral blood mononuclear cells (PBMCs), obtained at new diagnosis, from a patient treated with antithyroid drugs. The receptors shown here come from a man younger than 35 with Graves disease. The CDR3 runs from the conserved cysteine through the conserved F or W. Fields, in order: clone size, D gene, J gene, V gene, CDR3 protein, CDR3 DNA. A D gene is named only where the DNA matches it firmly. Not all rows give a size; the values are once, few, many and, for expanded clones, a class.

abundance: many; d_gene: TRBD1; j_gene: TRBJ2-3; v_gene: TRBV13; CDR3aa: CATSLGGYTDTQYF; CDR3nt: TGTGCCACCTCCCTAGGGGGCTACACAGATACGCAGTATTTT
abundance: few; d_gene: NA; j_gene: TRBJ1-5; v_gene: TRBV20-1; CDR3aa: CSAKADRLNQPQHF; CDR3nt: TGCAGTGCAAAAGCCGACAGGCTAAATCAGCCCCAGCATTTT
abundance: NA; d_gene: TRBD2; j_gene: TRBJ2-1; v_gene: TRBV19; CDR3aa: CASSIDLREDNEQFF; CDR3nt: TGTGCCAGTAGTATAGATCTGCGGGAGGACAATGAGCAGTTCTTC
abundance: once; d_gene: NA; j_gene: TRBJ2-5; v_gene: TRBV19; CDR3aa: CASSTTIVTQETQYF; CDR3nt: TGTGCCAGTAGTACGACGATCGTAACCCAAGAGACCCAGTACTTC
abundance: few; d_gene: NA; j_gene: TRBJ1-4; v_gene: TRBV12-3/TRBV12-4; CDR3aa: CASSLKGSEKLFF; CDR3nt: TGTGCCAGCAGTTTGAAGGGATCCGAAAAACTGTTTTTT
abundance: few; d_gene: NA; j_gene: TRBJ2-7; v_gene: TRBV7-2; CDR3aa: CASSRTSYEQYF; CDR3nt: TGTGCCAGCAGCCGCACTTCCTACGAGCAGTACTTC
abundance: NA; d_gene: TRBD2; j_gene: TRBJ2-1; v_gene: TRBV7-2; CDR3aa: CASSLEAGGFREQFF; CDR3nt: TGTGCCAGCAGCTTAGAAGCGGGAGGGTTTCGTGAGCAGTTCTTC
abundance: NA; d_gene: NA; j_gene: TRBJ1-5; v_gene: TRBV6-2/TRBV6-3; CDR3aa: CASSYPGGSNQPQHF; CDR3nt: TGTGCCAGCAGTTACCCCGGGGGATCCAATCAGCCCCAGCATTTT
abundance: few; d_gene: TRBD1; j_gene: TRBJ1-2; v_gene: TRBV4-1; CDR3aa: CASSQEIQGAYGYTF; CDR3nt: TGCGCCAGCAGCCAAGAAATACAGGGGGCCTATGGCTACACCTTC
abundance: many; d_gene: TRBD1; j_gene: TRBJ2-7; v_gene: TRBV28; CDR3aa: CASSKTGAAYEQYF; CDR3nt: TGTGCCAGCAGTAAGACAGGGGCCGCCTACGAGCAGTACTTC
abundance: NA; d_gene: TRBD1; j_gene: TRBJ1-2; v_gene: TRBV30; CDR3aa: CAWTTTGGALGYTF; CDR3nt: TGTGCCTGGACCACCACAGGGGGCGCCTTAGGCTACACCTTC
abundance: many; d_gene: NA; j_gene: TRBJ2-5; v_gene: TRBV29-1; CDR3aa: CSVVRQETQYF; CDR3nt: TGCAGCGTTGTGAGACAAGAGACCCAGTACTTC
abundance: NA; d_gene: NA; j_gene: TRBJ1-2; v_gene: TRBV6-1; CDR3aa: CASRTAYGYTF; CDR3nt: TGTGCCAGCCGGACAGCGTATGGCTACACCTTC
abundance: many; d_gene: TRBD2; j_gene: TRBJ2-1; v_gene: TRBV2; CDR3aa: CASSVTGTSGEQFF; CDR3nt: TGTGCCAGCAGTGTCACCGGGACTAGCGGTGAGCAGTTCTTC
abundance: NA; d_gene: TRBD1; j_gene: TRBJ2-3; v_gene: TRBV20-1; CDR3aa: CSARYDGTGPGDTQYF; CDR3nt: TGCAGTGCTAGATACGATGGGACAGGCCCCGGGGATACGCAGTATTTT
abundance: NA; d_gene: NA; j_gene: TRBJ2-1; v_gene: TRBV6-1; CDR3aa: CASSEIPEVRNYNEQFF; CDR3nt: TGTGCCAGCAGTGAAATCCCGGAAGTTAGGAACTACAATGAGCAGTTCTTC
abundance: many; d_gene: NA; j_gene: TRBJ1-5; v_gene: TRBV19; CDR3aa: CASSRDRPNTPQHF; CDR3nt: TGTGCCAGTAGCCGCGACAGGCCCAACACGCCCCAGCATTTT
abundance: NA; d_gene: NA; j_gene: TRBJ1-6; v_gene: TRBV6-4; CDR3aa: CASSEGTNSPLHF; CDR3nt: TGTGCCAGCAGTGAAGGGACCAATTCACCCCTCCACTTT
abundance: NA; d_gene: TRBD1; j_gene: TRBJ2-2; v_gene: TRBV5-1; CDR3aa: CASTGTGQGTTGELFF; CDR3nt: TGCGCCAGCACTGGTACGGGACAGGGGACGACCGGGGAGCTGTTTTTT
abundance: many; d_gene: NA; j_gene: TRBJ1-2; v_gene: TRBV27; CDR3aa: CASSSKADSNYGYTF; CDR3nt: TGTGCCAGCAGTTCGAAGGCGGACAGTAACTATGGCTACACCTTC
abundance: many; d_gene: TRBD2; j_gene: TRBJ2-5; v_gene: TRBV5-1; CDR3aa: CASSREVETQYF; CDR3nt: TGCGCCAGCAGCCGGGAGGTCGAGACCCAGTACTTC
abundance: few; d_gene: TRBD1; j_gene: TRBJ1-4; v_gene: TRBV25-1; CDR3aa: CASSDSVPGTGDEKLFF; CDR3nt: TGTGCCAGCAGTGATTCGGTTCCGGGGACAGGGGATGAAAAACTGTTTTTT
abundance: NA; d_gene: NA; j_gene: TRBJ2-3; v_gene: TRBV15; CDR3aa: CATSVELRDPQYF; CDR3nt: TGTGCCACCAGCGTAGAACTCCGGGATCCGCAGTATTTT
abundance: many; d_gene: TRBD2; j_gene: TRBJ2-7; v_gene: TRBV5-1; CDR3aa: CASSEREVPYEQYF; CDR3nt: TGCGCCAGCAGCGAGCGGGAGGTTCCGTACGAGCAGTACTTC
abundance: many; d_gene: NA; j_gene: TRBJ2-7; v_gene: TRBV27; CDR3aa: CASSSRGRLEAYEQYF; CDR3nt: TGTGCCAGCAGTTCACGGGGACGCCTAGAGGCCTACGAGCAGTACTTC
abundance: many; d_gene: NA; j_gene: TRBJ2-4; v_gene: TRBV6-1; CDR3aa: CASRGPVNIQYF; CDR3nt: TGTGCCAGCAGAGGACCTGTAAACATTCAGTACTTC
abundance: many; d_gene: NA; j_gene: TRBJ1-5; v_gene: TRBV28; CDR3aa: CASSLFGGSRSNQPQHF; CDR3nt: TGTGCCAGCAGTTTATTCGGGGGGTCCCGTAGCAATCAGCCCCAGCATTTT
abundance: NA; d_gene: NA; j_gene: TRBJ1-6; v_gene: TRBV6-2/TRBV6-3; CDR3aa: CASSGDGSSYNSPLHF; CDR3nt: TGTGCCAGCAGTGGAGACGGGAGCTCCTATAATTCACCCCTCCACTTT
abundance: many; d_gene: TRBD1; j_gene: TRBJ2-3; v_gene: TRBV3-1; CDR3aa: CASSQQGVTDTQYF; CDR3nt: TGTGCCAGCAGCCAGCAGGGGGTCACAGATACGCAGTATTTT
abundance: NA; d_gene: TRBD1; j_gene: TRBJ2-3; v_gene: TRBV20-1; CDR3aa: CSARTGSSTDTQYF; CDR3nt: TGCAGTGCCAGGACAGGGTCTAGCACAGATACGCAGTATTTT
abundance: many; d_gene: NA; j_gene: TRBJ2-5; v_gene: TRBV3-1; CDR3aa: CASSPPVRGADLQETQYF; CDR3nt: TGTGCCAGCAGCCCACCGGTCCGGGGAGCGGACCTACAAGAGACCCAGTACTTC
abundance: NA; d_gene: TRBD1; j_gene: TRBJ1-5; v_gene: TRBV6-4; CDR3aa: CASRLLDRASSNQPQHF; CDR3nt: TGTGCCAGCAGATTATTAGACAGGGCTTCGAGCAATCAGCCCCAGCATTTT
abundance: NA; d_gene: NA; j_gene: TRBJ2-1; v_gene: TRBV19; CDR3aa: CASSSPGLTYNEQFF; CDR3nt: TGTGCCAGTAGTAGCCCAGGACTAACCTACAATGAGCAGTTCTTC
abundance: NA; d_gene: NA; j_gene: TRBJ2-1; v_gene: TRBV3-1; CDR3aa: CASSSRWTEDNEQFF; CDR3nt: TGTGCCAGCAGCTCTCGTTGGACCGAGGACAATGAGCAGTTCTTC
abundance: NA; d_gene: NA; j_gene: TRBJ1-2; v_gene: TRBV5-1; CDR3aa: CASSPSGGSRYGYTF; CDR3nt: TGCGCCAGCAGCCCCAGCGGAGGCTCCCGCTATGGCTACACCTTC
abundance: few; d_gene: NA; j_gene: TRBJ1-2; v_gene: TRBV20-1; CDR3aa: CSAPPAGSNYGYTF; CDR3nt: TGCAGTGCCCCTCCGGCAGGCTCTAACTATGGCTACACCTTC
abundance: NA; d_gene: TRBD2; j_gene: TRBJ2-5; v_gene: TRBV7-9; CDR3aa: CASSLIEREGRETQYF; CDR3nt: TGTGCCAGCAGCCTCATAGAGCGGGAGGGCCGAGAGACCCAGTACTTC
abundance: NA; d_gene: NA; j_gene: TRBJ1-1; v_gene: TRBV20-1; CDR3aa: CSARHPDEAFF; CDR3nt: TGCAGTGCTAGACACCCGGATGAAGCTTTCTTT
abundance: NA; d_gene: TRBD1; j_gene: TRBJ2-7; v_gene: TRBV13; CDR3aa: CASRPGTGGFNEQYF; CDR3nt: TGTGCCAGCAGACCCGGGACAGGGGGCTTCAACGAGCAGTACTTC
abundance: many; d_gene: TRBD2; j_gene: TRBJ2-2; v_gene: TRBV27; CDR3aa: CASSLGGRARPNTGELFF; CDR3nt: TGTGCCAGCAGTTTAGGCGGGAGGGCCCGACCGAACACCGGGGAGCTGTTTTTT
abundance: NA; d_gene: TRBD1; j_gene: TRBJ2-1; v_gene: TRBV9; CDR3aa: CASSGTGDSYNEQFF; CDR3nt: TGTGCCAGCAGCGGAACAGGGGACTCCTACAATGAGCAGTTCTTC
abundance: NA; d_gene: NA; j_gene: TRBJ1-3; v_gene: TRBV11-2; CDR3aa: CASSLVANTIYF; CDR3nt: TGTGCCAGCAGCTTAGTTGCAAACACCATATATTTT
abundance: few; d_gene: NA; j_gene: TRBJ2-6; v_gene: TRBV20-1; CDR3aa: CSAASASGANALTF; CDR3nt: TGCAGTGCCGCATCAGCTTCTGGGGCCAACGCCCTGACTTTC
abundance: many; d_gene: NA; j_gene: TRBJ2-1; v_gene: TRBV27; CDR3aa: CASSLSARDQRGHEQFF; CDR3nt: TGTGCCAGCAGTTTATCGGCCCGGGACCAGCGAGGCCATGAGCAGTTCTTC
abundance: NA; d_gene: NA; j_gene: TRBJ1-1; v_gene: TRBV9; CDR3aa: CASSVETRGEAFF; CDR3nt: TGTGCCAGCAGCGTAGAAACCCGGGGTGAAGCTTTCTTT
abundance: NA; d_gene: NA; j_gene: TRBJ2-4; v_gene: TRBV11-2; CDR3aa: CASSLGGPRERRESAAKNIQYF; CDR3nt: TGTGCCAGCAGCTTAGGGGGCCCCCGGGAGAGGCGGGAATCCGCGGCCAAAAACATTCAGTACTTC
abundance: NA; d_gene: NA; j_gene: TRBJ1-1; v_gene: TRBV19; CDR3aa: CASSPRLAFTEAFF; CDR3nt: TGTGCCAGTAGTCCGCGACTGGCCTTTACTGAAGCTTTCTTT
abundance: many; d_gene: TRBD1; j_gene: TRBJ2-1; v_gene: TRBV7-3; CDR3aa: CASSPDRGHEQFF; CDR3nt: TGTGCCAGCAGCCCCGACAGGGGGCATGAGCAGTTCTTC
abundance: few; d_gene: NA; j_gene: TRBJ2-1; v_gene: TRBV6-1; CDR3aa: CARLPTVSSYNEQFF; CDR3nt: TGTGCCAGATTGCCGACAGTGAGCTCCTACAATGAGCAGTTCTTC
abundance: NA; d_gene: NA; j_gene: TRBJ1-4; v_gene: TRBV3-1; CDR3aa: CASSQVGTSLELFF; CDR3nt: TGTGCCAGCAGCCAAGTAGGGACAAGCCTTGAACTGTTTTTT
abundance: many; d_gene: NA; j_gene: TRBJ2-2; v_gene: TRBV6-2/TRBV6-3; CDR3aa: CASSYSNNWAGELFF; CDR3nt: TGTGCCAGCAGTTACTCTAATAATTGGGCCGGGGAGCTGTTTTTT
abundance: many; d_gene: NA; j_gene: TRBJ2-3; v_gene: TRBV12-3/TRBV12-4; CDR3aa: CASSRSNPDTQYF; CDR3nt: TGTGCCAGCAGTCGATCGAACCCCGATACGCAGTATTTT
abundance: NA; d_gene: NA; j_gene: TRBJ1-3; v_gene: TRBV12-3/TRBV12-4; CDR3aa: CASSFTGLGGNTIYF; CDR3nt: TGTGCCAGCAGTTTTACAGGTTTGGGCGGAAACACCATATATTTT
abundance: many; d_gene: TRBD1; j_gene: TRBJ1-2; v_gene: TRBV27; CDR3aa: CASSLGPGQGNYGYTF; CDR3nt: TGTGCCAGCAGTTTAGGCCCGGGACAGGGAAACTATGGCTACACCTTC
abundance: many; d_gene: TRBD1; j_gene: TRBJ1-2; v_gene: TRBV2; CDR3aa: CASSEATGVGYTF; CDR3nt: TGTGCCAGCAGTGAAGCGACAGGGGTTGGCTACACCTTC
abundance: few; d_gene: NA; j_gene: TRBJ2-1; v_gene: TRBV7-9; CDR3aa: CATTSRLDSGNEQFF; CDR3nt: TGTGCCACCACCTCGAGGCTGGATTCGGGCAATGAGCAGTTCTTC
abundance: NA; d_gene: TRBD1; j_gene: TRBJ2-7; v_gene: TRBV7-9; CDR3aa: CASSFFPRQGPSYEQYF; CDR3nt: TGTGCCAGCAGCTTCTTCCCCCGACAGGGCCCCTCCTACGAGCAGTACTTC
abundance: NA; d_gene: TRBD2; j_gene: TRBJ2-2; v_gene: TRBV20-1; CDR3aa: CSASPSGANIGELFF; CDR3nt: TGCAGTGCTAGTCCTAGCGGGGCGAACATCGGGGAGCTGTTTTTT